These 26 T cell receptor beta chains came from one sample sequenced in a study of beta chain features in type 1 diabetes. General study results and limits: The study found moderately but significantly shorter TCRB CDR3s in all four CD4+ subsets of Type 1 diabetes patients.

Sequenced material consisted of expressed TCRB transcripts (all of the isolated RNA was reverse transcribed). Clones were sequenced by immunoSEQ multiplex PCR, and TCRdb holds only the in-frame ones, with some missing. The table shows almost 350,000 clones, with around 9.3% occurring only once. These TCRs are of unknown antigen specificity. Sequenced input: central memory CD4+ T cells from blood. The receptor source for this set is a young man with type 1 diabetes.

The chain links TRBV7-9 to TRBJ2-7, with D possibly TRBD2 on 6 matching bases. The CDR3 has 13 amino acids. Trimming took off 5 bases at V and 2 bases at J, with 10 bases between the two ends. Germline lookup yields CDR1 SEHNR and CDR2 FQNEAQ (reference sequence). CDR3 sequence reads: CASSPEGAYEQYF. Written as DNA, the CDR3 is TGTGCCAGCAGCCCGGAGGGAGCCTACGAGCAGTACTTC. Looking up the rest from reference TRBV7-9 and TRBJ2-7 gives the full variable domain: DTGVSQNPRHKITKRGQNVTFRCDPISEHNRLYWYRQTLGQGPEFLTYFQNEAQLEKSRLLSDRFSAERPKGSFSTLEIQRTEQGDSAMYLCASSPEGAYEQYFGPGTRLTVT.

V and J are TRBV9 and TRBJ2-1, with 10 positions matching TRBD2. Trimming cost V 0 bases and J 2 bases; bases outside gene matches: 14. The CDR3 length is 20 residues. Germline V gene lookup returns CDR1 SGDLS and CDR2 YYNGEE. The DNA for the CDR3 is TGTGCCAGCAGCGTAGCCCTTCTAGCGGGGGAAGGCGATGCCTACAATGAGCAGTTCTTC. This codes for CASSVALLAGEGDAYNEQFF.

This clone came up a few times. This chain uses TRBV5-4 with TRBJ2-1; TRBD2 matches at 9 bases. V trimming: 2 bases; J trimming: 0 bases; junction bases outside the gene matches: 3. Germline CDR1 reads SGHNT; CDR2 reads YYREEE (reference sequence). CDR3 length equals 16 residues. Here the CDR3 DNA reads TGTGCCAGCAGCTTTGGCGGGGGGGGCTCCTACAATGAGCAGTTCTTC. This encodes CASSFGGGGSYNEQFF.

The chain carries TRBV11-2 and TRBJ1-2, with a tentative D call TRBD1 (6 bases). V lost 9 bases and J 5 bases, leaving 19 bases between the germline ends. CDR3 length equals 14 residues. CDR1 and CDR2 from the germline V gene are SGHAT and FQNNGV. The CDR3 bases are TGTGCCAGTAGGGCTGGGGGCGTTCGATATGGCTACACCTTC. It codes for CASRAGGVRYGYTF. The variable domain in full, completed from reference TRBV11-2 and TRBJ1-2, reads EAGVAQSPRYKIIEKRQSVAFWCNPISGHATLYWYQQILGQGPKLLIQFQNNGVVDDSQLPKDRFSAERLKGVDSTLKIQPAKLEDSAVYLCASRAGGVRYGYTFGSGTRLTVV.

As DNA, the CDR3 is TGTGCCAGCAGAACCCCCGGGACAGGGACCTACGAGCAGTACTTC. This codes for CASRTPGTGTYEQYF. The chain is built from TRBV6-5 and TRBJ2-7; 9 bases are shared with TRBD1. V lost 6 bases, J lost 2 bases, and 8 bases stayed unmatched. CDR1 and CDR2 from the germline V gene are MNHEY and SVGAGI. The CDR3 runs 15 residues.

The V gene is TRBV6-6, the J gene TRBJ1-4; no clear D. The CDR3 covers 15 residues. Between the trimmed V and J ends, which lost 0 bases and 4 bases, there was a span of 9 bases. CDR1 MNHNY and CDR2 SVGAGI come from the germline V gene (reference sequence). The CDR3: CASSYSGLGNEKLFF. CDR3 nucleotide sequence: TGTGCCAGCAGTTACTCAGGGTTAGGTAATGAAAAACTGTTTTTT.

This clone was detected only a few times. DNA for the CDR3: TGCAGCGTGACAGGGGGCTTGAATACGCAGTATTTT. Translated: CSVTGGLNTQYF. V is TRBV29-1 and J is TRBJ2-3, with TRBD1 matching over 10 bases. The length of the CDR3 is 12 residues. CDR1 is SQVTM, CDR2 ANQGSEA, per germline. V lost 6 bases to trimming and J lost 7 bases; unmatched junction nucleotides: 4.

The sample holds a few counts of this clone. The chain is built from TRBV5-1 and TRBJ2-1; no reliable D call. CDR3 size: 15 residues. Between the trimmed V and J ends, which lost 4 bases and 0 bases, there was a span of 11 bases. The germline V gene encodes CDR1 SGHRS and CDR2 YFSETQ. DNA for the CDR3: TGCGCCAGCAGCCCTTACATGAGCTCCTACAATGAGCAGTTCTTC. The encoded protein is CASSPYMSSYNEQFF.

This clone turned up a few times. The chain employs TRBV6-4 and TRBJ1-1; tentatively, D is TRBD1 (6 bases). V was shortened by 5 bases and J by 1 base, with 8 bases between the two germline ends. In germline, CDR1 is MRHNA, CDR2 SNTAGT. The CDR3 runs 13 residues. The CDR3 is CASSQGRNTEAFF. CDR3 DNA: TGTGCCAGCAGTCAGGGGCGGAACACTGAAGCTTTCTTT.

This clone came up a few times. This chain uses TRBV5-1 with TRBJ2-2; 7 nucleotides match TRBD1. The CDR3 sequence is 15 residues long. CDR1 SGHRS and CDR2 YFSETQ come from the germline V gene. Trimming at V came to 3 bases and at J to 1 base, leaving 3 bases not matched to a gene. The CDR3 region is CASSSRTGNTGELFF. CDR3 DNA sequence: TGCGCCAGCAGCTCAAGGACAGGGAACACCGGGGAGCTGTTTTTT.

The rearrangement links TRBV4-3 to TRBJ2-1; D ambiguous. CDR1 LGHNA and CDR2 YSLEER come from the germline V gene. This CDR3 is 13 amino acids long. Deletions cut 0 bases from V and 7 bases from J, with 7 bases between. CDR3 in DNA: TGCGCCAGCAGCCAAGAAAGGTGGAATGAGCAGTTCTTC. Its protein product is CASSQERWNEQFF.

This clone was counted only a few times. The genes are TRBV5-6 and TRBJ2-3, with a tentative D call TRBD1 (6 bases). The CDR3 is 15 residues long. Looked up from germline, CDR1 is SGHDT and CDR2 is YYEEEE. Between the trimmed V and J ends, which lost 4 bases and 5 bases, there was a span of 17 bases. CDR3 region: CASSPDRHAGDTQYF. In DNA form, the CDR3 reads TGTGCCAGCAGCCCGGACAGACACGCAGGAGATACGCAGTATTTT.

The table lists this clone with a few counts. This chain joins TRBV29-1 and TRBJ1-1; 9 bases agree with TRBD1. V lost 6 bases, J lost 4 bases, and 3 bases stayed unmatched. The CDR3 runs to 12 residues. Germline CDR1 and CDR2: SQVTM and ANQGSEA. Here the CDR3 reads CSVRTGATEAFF. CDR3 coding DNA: TGCAGCGTGCGGACAGGGGCCACTGAAGCTTTCTTT.

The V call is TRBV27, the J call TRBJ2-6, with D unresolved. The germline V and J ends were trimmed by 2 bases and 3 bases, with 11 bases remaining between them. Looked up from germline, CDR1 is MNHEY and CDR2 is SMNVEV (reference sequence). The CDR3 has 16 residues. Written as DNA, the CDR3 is TGTGCCAGCAGTTTAGGACGGCTGGTTGGGGCCAACGTCCTGACTTTC. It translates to CASSLGRLVGANVLTF.

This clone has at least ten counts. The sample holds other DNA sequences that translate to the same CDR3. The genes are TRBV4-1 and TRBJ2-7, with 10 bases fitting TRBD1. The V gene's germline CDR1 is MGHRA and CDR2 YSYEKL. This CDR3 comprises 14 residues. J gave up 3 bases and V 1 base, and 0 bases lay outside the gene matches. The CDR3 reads CASSQGDRGYEQYF. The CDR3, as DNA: TGCGCCAGCAGCCAAGGGGACAGGGGCTACGAGCAGTACTTC.

CDR3 DNA: TGCAGCGCCGACATAACCGGGGGGGTCTATGAGCAGTTCTTC. Translation gives CSADITGGVYEQFF. The V call is TRBV29-1, the J call TRBJ2-1, with TRBD2 matching over 8 bases. V was clipped by 7 bases and J by 8 bases; unmatched bases: 13. The CDR3 is 14 residues long. Germline V gene lookup returns CDR1 SQVTM and CDR2 ANQGSEA.

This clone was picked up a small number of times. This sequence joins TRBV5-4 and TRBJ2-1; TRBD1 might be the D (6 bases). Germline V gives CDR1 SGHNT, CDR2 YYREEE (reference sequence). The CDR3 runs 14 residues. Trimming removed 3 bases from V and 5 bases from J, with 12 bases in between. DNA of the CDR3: TGTGCCAGCAGCTCCCCAGGGGTAGACAATGAGCAGTTCTTC. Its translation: CASSSPGVDNEQFF. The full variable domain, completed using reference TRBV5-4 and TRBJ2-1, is ETGVTQSPTHLIKTRGQQVTLRCSSQSGHNTVSWYQQALGQGPQFIFQYYREEENGRGNFPPRFSGLQFPNYSSELNVNALELDDSALYLCASSSPGVDNEQFFGPGTRLTVL.

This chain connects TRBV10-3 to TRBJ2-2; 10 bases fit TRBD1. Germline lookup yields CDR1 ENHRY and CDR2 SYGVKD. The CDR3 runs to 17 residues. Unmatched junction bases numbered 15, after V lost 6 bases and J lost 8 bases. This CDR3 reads CAISRSTGQGGSGELFF. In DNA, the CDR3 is TGTGCCATCAGCAGGTCGACTGGACAGGGGGGTTCTGGGGAGCTGTTTTTT.

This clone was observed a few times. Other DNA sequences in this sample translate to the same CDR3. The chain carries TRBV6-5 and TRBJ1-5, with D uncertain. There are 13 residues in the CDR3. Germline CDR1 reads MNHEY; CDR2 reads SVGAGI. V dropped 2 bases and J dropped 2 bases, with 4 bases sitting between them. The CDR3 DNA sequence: TGTGCCAGCAGTTACCAAGGCAATCAGCCCCAGCATTTT. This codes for CASSYQGNQPQHF.

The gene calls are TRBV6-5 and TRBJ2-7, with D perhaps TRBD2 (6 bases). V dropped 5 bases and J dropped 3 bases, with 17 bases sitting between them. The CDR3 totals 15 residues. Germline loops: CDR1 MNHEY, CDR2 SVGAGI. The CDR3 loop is CASSRSGVSFYEQYF. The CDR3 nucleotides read TGTGCCAGCAGTCGGTCGGGGGTATCATTCTACGAGCAGTACTTC.

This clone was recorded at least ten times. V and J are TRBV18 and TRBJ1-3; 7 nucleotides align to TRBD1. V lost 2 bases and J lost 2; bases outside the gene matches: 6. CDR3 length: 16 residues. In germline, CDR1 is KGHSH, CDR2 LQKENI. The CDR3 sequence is CASSPRQGLAGNTIYF. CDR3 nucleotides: TGTGCCAGCTCACCAAGACAGGGTCTCGCTGGAAACACCATATATTTT.

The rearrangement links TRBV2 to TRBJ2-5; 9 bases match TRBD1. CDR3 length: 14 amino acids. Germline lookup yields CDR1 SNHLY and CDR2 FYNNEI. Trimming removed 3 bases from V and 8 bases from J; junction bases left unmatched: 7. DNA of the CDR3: TGTGCCAGCAGTGACCCGGACAGGGGAGAAACCCAGTACTTC. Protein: CASSDPDRGETQYF.

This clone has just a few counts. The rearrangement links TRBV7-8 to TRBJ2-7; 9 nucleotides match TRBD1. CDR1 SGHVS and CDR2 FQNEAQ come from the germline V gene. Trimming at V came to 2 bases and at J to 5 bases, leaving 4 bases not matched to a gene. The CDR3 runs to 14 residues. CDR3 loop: CASSLLDRGHEQYF. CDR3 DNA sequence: TGTGCCAGCAGCTTACTGGACAGGGGCCACGAGCAGTACTTC.

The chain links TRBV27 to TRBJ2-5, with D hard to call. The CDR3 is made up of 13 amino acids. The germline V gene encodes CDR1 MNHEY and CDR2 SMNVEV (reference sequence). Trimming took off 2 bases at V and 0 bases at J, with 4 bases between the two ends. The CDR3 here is CASSLPNQETQYF. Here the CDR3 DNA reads TGTGCCAGCAGTTTACCCAACCAAGAGACCCAGTACTTC.

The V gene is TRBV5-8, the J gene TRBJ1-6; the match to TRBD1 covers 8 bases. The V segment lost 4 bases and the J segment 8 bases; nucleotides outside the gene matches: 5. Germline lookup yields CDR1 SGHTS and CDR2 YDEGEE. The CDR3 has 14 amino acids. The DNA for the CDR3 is TGTGCCAGCAGCAGAGGGACAGGAGATTCACCCCTCCACTTT. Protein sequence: CASSRGTGDSPLHF. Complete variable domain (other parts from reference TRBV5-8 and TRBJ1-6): EAGVTQSPTHLIKTRGQQATLRCSPISGHTSVYWYQQALGLGLQFLLWYDEGEERNRGNFPPRFSGRQFPNYSSELNVNALELEDSALYLCASSRGTGDSPLHFGNGTRLTVT.

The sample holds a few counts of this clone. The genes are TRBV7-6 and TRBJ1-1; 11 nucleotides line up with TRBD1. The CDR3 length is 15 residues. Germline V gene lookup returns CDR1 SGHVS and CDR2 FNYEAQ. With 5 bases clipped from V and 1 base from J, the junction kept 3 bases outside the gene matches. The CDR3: CASSPGQGGNTEAFF. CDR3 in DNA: TGTGCCAGCAGCCCGGGACAGGGGGGGAACACTGAAGCTTTCTTT. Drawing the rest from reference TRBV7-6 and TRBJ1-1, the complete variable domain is GAGVSQSPRYKVTKRGQDVALRCDPISGHVSLYWYRQALGQGPEFLTYFNYEAQQDKSGLPNDRFSAERPEGSISTLTIQRTEQRDSAMYRCASSPGQGGNTEAFFGQGTRLTVV.